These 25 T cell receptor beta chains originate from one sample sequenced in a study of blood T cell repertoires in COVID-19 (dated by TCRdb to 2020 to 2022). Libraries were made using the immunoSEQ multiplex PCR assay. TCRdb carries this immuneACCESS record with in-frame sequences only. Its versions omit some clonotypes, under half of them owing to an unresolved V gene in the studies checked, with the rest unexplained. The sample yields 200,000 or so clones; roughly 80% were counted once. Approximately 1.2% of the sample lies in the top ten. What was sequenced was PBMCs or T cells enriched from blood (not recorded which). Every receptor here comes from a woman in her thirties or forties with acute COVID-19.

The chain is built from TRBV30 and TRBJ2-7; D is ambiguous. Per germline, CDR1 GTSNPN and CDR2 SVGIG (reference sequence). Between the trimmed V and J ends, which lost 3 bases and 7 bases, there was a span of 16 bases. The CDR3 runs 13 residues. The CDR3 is CAWSPVSKLEQYF. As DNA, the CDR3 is TGTGCCTGGAGCCCGGTAAGCAAACTGGAGCAGTACTTC.

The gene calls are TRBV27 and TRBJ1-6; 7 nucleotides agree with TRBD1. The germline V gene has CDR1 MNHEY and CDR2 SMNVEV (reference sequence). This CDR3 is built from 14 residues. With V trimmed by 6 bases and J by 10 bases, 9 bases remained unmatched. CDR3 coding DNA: TGTGCCAGCAGCGCTTCAGGGGGAGGCTCACCCCTCCACTTT. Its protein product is CASSASGGGSPLHF.

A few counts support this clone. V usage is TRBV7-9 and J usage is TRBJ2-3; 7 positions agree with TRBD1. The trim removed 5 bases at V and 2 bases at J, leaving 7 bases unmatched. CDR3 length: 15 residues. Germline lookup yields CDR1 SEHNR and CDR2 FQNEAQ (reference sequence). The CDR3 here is CASSNRQGHTDTQYF. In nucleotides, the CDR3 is TGTGCCAGCAGCAATCGACAGGGTCACACAGATACGCAGTATTTT. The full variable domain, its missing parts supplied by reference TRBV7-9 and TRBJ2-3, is DTGVSQNPRHKITKRGQNVTFRCDPISEHNRLYWYRQTLGQGPEFLTYFQNEAQLEKSRLLSDRFSAERPKGSFSTLEIQRTEQGDSAMYLCASSNRQGHTDTQYFGPGTRLTVL.

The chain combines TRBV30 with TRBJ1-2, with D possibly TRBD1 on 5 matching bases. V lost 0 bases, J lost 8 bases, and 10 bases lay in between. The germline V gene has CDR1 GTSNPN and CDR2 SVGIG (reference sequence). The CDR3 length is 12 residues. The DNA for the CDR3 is TGTGCCTGGAGTGTACGGGAGGGGGGCTACACCTTC. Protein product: CAWSVREGGYTF.

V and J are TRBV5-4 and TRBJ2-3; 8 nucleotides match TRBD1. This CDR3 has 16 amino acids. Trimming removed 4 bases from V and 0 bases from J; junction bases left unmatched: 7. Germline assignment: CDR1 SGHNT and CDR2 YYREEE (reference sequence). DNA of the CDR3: TGTGCCAGCAGCGCAAGGGACAGGACCAGCACAGATACGCAGTATTTT. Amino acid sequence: CASSARDRTSTDTQYF. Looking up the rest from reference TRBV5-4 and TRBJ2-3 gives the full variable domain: ETGVTQSPTHLIKTRGQQVTLRCSSQSGHNTVSWYQQALGQGPQFIFQYYREEENGRGNFPPRFSGLQFPNYSSELNVNALELDDSALYLCASSARDRTSTDTQYFGPGTRLTVL.

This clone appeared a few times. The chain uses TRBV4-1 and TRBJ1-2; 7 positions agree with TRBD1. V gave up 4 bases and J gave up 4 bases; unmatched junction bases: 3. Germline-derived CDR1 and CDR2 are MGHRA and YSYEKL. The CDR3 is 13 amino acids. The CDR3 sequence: CASSPGTVYGYTF. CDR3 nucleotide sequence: TGCGCCAGCAGCCCCGGGACAGTCTATGGCTACACCTTC.

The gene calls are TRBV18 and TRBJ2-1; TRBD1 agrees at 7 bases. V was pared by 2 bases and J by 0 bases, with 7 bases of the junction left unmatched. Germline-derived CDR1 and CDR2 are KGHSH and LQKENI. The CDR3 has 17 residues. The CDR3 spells CASSPTGTVASYNEQFF. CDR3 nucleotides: TGTGCCAGCTCACCAACTGGGACAGTGGCCTCCTACAATGAGCAGTTCTTC.

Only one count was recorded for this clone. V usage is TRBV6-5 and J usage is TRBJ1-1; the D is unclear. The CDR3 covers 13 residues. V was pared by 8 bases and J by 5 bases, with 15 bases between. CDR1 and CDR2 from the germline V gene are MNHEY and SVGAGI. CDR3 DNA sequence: TGTGCCAGCTCGAGATGGCGGGCTACTGAAGCTTTCTTT. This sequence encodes CASSRWRATEAFF.

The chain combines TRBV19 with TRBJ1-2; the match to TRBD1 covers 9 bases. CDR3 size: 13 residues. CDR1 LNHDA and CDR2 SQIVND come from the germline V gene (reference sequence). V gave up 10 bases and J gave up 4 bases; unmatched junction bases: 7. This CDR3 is CATGQGLFYGYTF. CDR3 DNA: TGTGCCACCGGACAGGGGCTCTTCTATGGCTACACCTTC.

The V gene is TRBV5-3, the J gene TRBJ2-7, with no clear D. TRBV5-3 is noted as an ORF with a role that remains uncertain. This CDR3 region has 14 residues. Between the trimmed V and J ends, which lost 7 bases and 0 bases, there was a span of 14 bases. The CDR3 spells CARHPAVSSYEQYF. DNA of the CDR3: TGTGCCAGACACCCTGCGGTGAGCTCCTACGAGCAGTACTTC.

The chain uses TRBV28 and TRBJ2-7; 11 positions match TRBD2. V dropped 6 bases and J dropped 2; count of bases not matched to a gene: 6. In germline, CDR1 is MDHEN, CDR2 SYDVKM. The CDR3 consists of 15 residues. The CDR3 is CASRKALAGAYEQYF. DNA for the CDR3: TGTGCCAGCAGAAAAGCACTAGCGGGAGCCTACGAGCAGTACTTC. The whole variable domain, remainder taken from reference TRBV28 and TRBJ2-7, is DVKVTQSSRYLVKRTGEKVFLECVQDMDHENMFWYRQDPGLGLRLIYFSYDVKMKEKGDIPEGYSVSREKKERFSLILESASTNQTSMYLCASRKALAGAYEQYFGPGTRLTVT.

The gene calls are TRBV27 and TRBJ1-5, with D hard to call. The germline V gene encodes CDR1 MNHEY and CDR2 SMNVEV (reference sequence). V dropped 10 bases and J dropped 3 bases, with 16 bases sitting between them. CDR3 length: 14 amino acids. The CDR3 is CATAGEPSNQPQHF. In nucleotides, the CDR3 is TGTGCCACGGCGGGCGAACCTTCCAATCAGCCCCAGCATTTT.

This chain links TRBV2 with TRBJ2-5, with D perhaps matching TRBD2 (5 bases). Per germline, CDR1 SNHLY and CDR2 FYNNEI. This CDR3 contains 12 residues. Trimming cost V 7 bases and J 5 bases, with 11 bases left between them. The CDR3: CASTLASETQYF. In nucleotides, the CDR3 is TGTGCCAGCACTCTAGCCAGTGAGACCCAGTACTTC.

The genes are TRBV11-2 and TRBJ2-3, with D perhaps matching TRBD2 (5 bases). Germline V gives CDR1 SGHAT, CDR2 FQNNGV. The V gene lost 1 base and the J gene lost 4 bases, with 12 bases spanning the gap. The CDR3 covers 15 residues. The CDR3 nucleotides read TGTGCCAGCAGCTTAGGGCGGGCCCCATCAGATACGCAGTATTTT. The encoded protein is CASSLGRAPSDTQYF. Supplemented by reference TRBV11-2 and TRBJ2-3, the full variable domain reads EAGVAQSPRYKIIEKRQSVAFWCNPISGHATLYWYQQILGQGPKLLIQFQNNGVVDDSQLPKDRFSAERLKGVDSTLKIQPAKLEDSAVYLCASSLGRAPSDTQYFGPGTRLTVL.

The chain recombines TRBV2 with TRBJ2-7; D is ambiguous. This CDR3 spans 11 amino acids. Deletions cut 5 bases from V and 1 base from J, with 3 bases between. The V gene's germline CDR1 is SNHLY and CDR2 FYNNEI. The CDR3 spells CASSSSYEQYF. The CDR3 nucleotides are TGTGCCAGCAGTTCTTCCTACGAGCAGTACTTC.

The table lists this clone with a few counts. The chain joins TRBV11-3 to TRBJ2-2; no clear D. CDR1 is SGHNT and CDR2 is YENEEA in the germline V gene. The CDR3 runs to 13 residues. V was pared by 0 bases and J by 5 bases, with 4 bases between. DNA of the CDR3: TGTGCCAGCAGCTTAGAGAGTACCGGGGAGCTGTTTTTT. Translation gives CASSLESTGELFF. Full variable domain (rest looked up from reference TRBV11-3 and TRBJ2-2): EAGVVQSPRYKIIEKKQPVAFWCNPISGHNTLYWYLQNLGQGPELLIRYENEEAVDDSQLPKDRFSAERLKGVDSTLKIQPAELGDSAVYLCASSLESTGELFFGEGSRLTVL.

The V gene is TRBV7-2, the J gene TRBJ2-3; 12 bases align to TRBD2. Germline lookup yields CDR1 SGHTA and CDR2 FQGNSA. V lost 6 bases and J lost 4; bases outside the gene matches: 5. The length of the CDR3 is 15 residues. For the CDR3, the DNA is TGTGCCAGCAGAGCATCTAGCGGGAGGGCAGATACGCAGTATTTT. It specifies CASRASSGRADTQYF. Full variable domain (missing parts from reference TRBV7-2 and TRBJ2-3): GAGVSQSPSNKVTEKGKDVELRCDPISGHTALYWYRQSLGQGLEFLIYFQGNSAPDKSGLPSDRFSAERTGGSVSTLTIQRTQQEDSAVYLCASRASSGRADTQYFGPGTRLTVL.

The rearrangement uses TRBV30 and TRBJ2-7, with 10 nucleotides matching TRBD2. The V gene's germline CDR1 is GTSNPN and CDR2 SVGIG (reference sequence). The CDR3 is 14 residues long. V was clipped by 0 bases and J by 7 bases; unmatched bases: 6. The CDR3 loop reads CAWSVAGGPREQYF. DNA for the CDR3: TGTGCCTGGAGTGTAGCGGGAGGGCCCCGGGAGCAGTACTTC.

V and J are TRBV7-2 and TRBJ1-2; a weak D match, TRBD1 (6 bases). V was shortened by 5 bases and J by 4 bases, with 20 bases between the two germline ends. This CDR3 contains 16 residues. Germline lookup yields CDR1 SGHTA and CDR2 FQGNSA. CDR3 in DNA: TGTGCCAGCAGCCCTCTAGGGGGGGGGTGGAGCTATGGCTACACCTTC. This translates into CASSPLGGGWSYGYTF.

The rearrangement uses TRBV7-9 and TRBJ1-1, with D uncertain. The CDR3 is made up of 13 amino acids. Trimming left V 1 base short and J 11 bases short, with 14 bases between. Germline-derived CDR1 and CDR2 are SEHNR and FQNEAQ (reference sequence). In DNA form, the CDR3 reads TGTGCCAGCAGCTTAGGATCAGGAAGATCGGCTTTCTTT. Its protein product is CASSLGSGRSAFF.

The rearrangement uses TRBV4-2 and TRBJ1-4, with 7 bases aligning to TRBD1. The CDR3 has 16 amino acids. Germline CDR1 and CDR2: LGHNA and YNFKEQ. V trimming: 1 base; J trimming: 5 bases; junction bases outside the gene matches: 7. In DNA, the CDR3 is TGTGCCAGCAGCCAAGGTACGACAGGGCGGAATGAAAAACTGTTTTTT. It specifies CASSQGTTGRNEKLFF.

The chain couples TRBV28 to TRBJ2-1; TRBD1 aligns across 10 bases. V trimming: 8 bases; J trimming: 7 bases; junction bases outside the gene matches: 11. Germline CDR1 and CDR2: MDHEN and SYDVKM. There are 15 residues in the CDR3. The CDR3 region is CASCGRDRGWNEQFF. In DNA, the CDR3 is TGTGCCAGCTGTGGGCGGGACAGGGGTTGGAATGAGCAGTTCTTC.

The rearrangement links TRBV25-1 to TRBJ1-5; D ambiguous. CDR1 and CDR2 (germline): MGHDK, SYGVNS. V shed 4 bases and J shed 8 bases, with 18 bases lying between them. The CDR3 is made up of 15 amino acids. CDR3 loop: CASSGGSLTGEPQHF. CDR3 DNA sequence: TGTGCCAGCAGTGGAGGTTCTCTGACCGGTGAGCCCCAGCATTTT.

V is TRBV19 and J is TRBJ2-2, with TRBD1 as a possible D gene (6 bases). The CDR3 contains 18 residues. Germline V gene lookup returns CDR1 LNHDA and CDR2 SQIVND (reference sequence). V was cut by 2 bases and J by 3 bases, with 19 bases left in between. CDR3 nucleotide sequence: TGTGCCAGTAGTATAAACCCCGACAGGCTGTTGTACACCGGGGAGCTGTTTTTT. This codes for CASSINPDRLLYTGELFF.

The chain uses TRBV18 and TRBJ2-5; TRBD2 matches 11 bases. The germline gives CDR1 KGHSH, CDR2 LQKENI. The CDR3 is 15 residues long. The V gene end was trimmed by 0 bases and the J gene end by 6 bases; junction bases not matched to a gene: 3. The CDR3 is CASSPPTSGSKTQYF. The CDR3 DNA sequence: TGTGCCAGCTCACCACCCACTAGCGGGAGTAAGACCCAGTACTTC.